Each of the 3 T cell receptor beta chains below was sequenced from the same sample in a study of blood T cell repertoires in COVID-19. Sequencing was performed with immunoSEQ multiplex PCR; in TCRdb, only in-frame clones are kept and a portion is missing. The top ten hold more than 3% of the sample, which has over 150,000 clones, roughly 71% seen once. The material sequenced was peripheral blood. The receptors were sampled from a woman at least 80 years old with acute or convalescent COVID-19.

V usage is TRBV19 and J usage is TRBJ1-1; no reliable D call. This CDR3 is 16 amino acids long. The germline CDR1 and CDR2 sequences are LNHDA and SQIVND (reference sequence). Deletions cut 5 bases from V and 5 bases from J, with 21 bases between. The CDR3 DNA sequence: TGTGCCAGTAGTCGACATACTAGTAGGGTGAGAACTGAAGCTTTCTTT. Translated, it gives CASSRHTSRVRTEAFF.

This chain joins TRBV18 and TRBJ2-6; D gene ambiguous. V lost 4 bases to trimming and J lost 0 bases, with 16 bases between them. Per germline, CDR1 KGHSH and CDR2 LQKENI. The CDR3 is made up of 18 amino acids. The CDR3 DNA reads TGTGCCAGCTCACTCGTTGGCAGTATCCTCTCTGGGGCCAACGTCCTGACTTTC. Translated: CASSLVGSILSGANVLTF.

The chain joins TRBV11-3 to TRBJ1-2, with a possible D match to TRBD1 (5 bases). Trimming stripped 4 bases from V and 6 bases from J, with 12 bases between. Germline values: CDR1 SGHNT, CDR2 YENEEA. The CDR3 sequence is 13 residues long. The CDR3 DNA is TGTGCCAGCAGCTCCGGGACTAGAAATGGCTACACCTTC. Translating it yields CASSSGTRNGYTF.